This T cell receptor beta chain was profiled in a study of shared clonotypes between healthy human individuals. At the level of the study: For every donor, three CD4 naive, three CD4 memory, two CD8 naive and one CD8 memory plates were used.

Study-wide results and caveats: Donor clonotype sharing was expected to depend on sequencing depth. Across a few donors, naive CD4 shared around 5%, naive CD8 under 4%, memory CD4 roughly 2.3%, memory CD8 more than 0.35%.

Remarks on this clone: The antigen is not known.

The repertoire was sequenced with immunoSEQ multiplex PCR; TCRdb's copy has only in-frame clones and lacks some. The table includes over a million clones, approximately 80% detected once. HIV-negative, healthy adults without recent acute infections or vaccinations were the donors. The CDR3 consists of 13 residues. V gave up 0 bases and J gave up 6 bases, with 9 bases separating them. The V gene's germline CDR1 is LGHNA and CDR2 YSLEER. This TCR came from a man between 18 and 35 years old in good health. Some clones in this sample may be carry-over from other donors' samples. J is TRBJ2-7 and V is TRBV4-3; no clear D gene. Sequences were obtained from memory CD4+ T cells from PBMCs. The subset is: CD45RA-negative fraction. CDR3 amino acids: CASSQERAREQYF. The CDR3 nucleotides read TGCGCCAGCAGCCAAGAACGGGCGCGCGAGCAGTACTTC.